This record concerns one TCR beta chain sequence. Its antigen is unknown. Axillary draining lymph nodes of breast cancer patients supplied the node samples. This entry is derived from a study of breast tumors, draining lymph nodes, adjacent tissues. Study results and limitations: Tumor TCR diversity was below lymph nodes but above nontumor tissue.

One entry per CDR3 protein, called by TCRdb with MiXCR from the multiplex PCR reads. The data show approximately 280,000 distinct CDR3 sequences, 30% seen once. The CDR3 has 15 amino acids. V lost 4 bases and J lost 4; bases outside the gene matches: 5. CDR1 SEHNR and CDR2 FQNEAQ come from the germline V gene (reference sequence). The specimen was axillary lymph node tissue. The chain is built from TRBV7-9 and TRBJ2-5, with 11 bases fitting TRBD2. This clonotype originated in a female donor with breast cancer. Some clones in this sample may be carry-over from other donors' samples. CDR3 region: CASSWGLAASETQYF. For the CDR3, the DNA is TGTGCCAGCAGCTGGGGACTAGCGGCATCAGAGACCCAGTACTTC. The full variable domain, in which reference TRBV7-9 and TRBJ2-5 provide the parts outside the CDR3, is DTGVSQNPRHKITKRGQNVTFRCDPISEHNRLYWYRQTLGQGPEFLTYFQNEAQLEKSRLLSDRFSAERPKGSFSTLEIQRTEQGDSAMYLCASSWGLAASETQYFGPGTRLLVL.